The TCR beta chain described here comes from a study of a mutant IDH1 vaccine in newly diagnosed glioma. Repertoires were generated with immunoSEQ multiplex PCR, while TCRdb's copy carries only in-frame clones and drops some. This sample has some 60,000 clones, with around 86% found just once. The sample's time point: week 23, last vaccination. A 20-mer mutant IDH1 peptide at 300 ug was injected subcutaneously with topical imiquimod. This CDR3 is 13 amino acids long. The V and J ends lost 5 bases and 8 bases respectively, with 15 bases between them. The germline V gene encodes CDR1 SGHVS and CDR2 FQNEAQ. Turning to this clone: Its antigen remains unknown.

Source: PBMCs, taken from a glioma patient whose treatment included an IDH1 peptide vaccine. This clonotype was sampled from a man aged 40-49 years with glioma. The rearrangement joins TRBV7-8 to TRBJ1-1; D call uncertain. The CDR3 here is CASSQPGHGEAFF. CDR3 bases: TGTGCCAGCAGCCAGCCGGGTCACGGGGAAGCTTTCTTT.